This TCR beta chain emerged from a study of cytomegalovirus exposure and HLA in healthy donors. About the research overall: Some 200 million T cells yielded approximately 100 million unique TCR beta sequences, as an earlier analysis found. Study-wide results and caveats: According to a later analysis, donors in an Asian-associated ancestry cluster reportedly had fewer N-insertions than the roughly 720-donor mean. Listed as cytomegalovirus-associated were approximately 160 TCR beta chains.

CDR1 and CDR2 (germline): SGHNT, YYREEE (reference sequence). V lost 3 bases, J lost 9 bases, and 13 bases lay in between. The CDR3 is 13 amino acids. Comment on this clone: Its antigen is not identified.

PCR involved 60 Vbeta and 13 Jbeta primers. Sequencing was performed with immunoSEQ multiplex PCR; in TCRdb, only in-frame clones are kept and a portion is missing. The table has approximately 120,000 clones, around 85% seen once; the top ten hold about 6.7%. This chain uses TRBV5-4 with TRBJ2-1; D may be TRBD1 (6 bases). The clonotype was recovered from a woman in her thirties in good health and CMV-seropositive. The specimen sequenced was PBMCs. The CDR3 region has the DNA TGTGCCAGCAGCTCCCGACAGGCGAGTGAGCAGTTCTTC. Its translation is CASSSRQASEQFF.